What follows describes a single T cell receptor (beta chain). This specimen comes from a study of OX40 agonist ivuxolimab in advanced cancers. Profiling relied on immunoSEQ multiplex PCR, and the TCRdb table lists in-frame clones only, not all of them. The table records over 35,000 clones, around 89% of them present only once. The germline CDR1 and CDR2 sequences are SEHNR and FQNEAQ (reference sequence). This CDR3 is built from 14 residues. Trimming stripped 4 bases from V and 2 bases from J, with 11 bases between. The V and J genes are TRBV7-9 and TRBJ1-1; TRBD1 might be the D (5 bases). This TCR was sampled from an adult with an advanced solid tumor such as melanoma, head and neck, liver or kidney cancer. The specimen was CD4+ or CD8+ T cells sorted from blood, collected in a trial of the OX40 agonist ivuxolimab. Here the CDR3 reads CASSSYRDNTEAFF. In DNA, the CDR3 is TGTGCCAGCAGCTCCTACCGGGACAACACTGAAGCTTTCTTT.